This entry lists 30 T cell receptor beta chains sequenced from one sample in a study of tumor-infiltrating lymphocytes in primary liver carcinoma. Priming with a constant-region primer yielded TCR beta cDNA from roughly 490 ng total RNA. It was through three nested multiplex PCR rounds of slightly modified ARM-PCR that TCR beta libraries arose. A C-beta reverse primer and TRBV1-TRBV30 forward primers served in each of the first two PCR rounds, at approximately 10 cycles apiece. A single record per CDR3 protein comes from TCRdb applying MiXCR to the multiplex PCR reads. Found here are 100,000 or so distinct CDR3 sequences, 55% to 70% of them singletons; the top ten hold more than 8%. Extraction of RNA together with DNA used roughly 20-33 mg of unsorted bulk tissue. The sample taken for sequencing was liver tumor tissue from sampling region 5. Stated subset: tumor region T5, tumor centre. All receptors derive from a woman aged 55-69 years with primary liver carcinoma and hepatitis B virus infection.

As to this clonotype: One junction end disagrees with the germline gene, perhaps due to a read error. The rearrangement links TRBV11-2 to TRBJ2-3; 11 nucleotides agree with TRBD2. The CDR3 has 15 residues. In germline, CDR1 is SGHAT, CDR2 FQNNGV. The CDR3 bases are TGTGCCAGCAGCACTGGACTAGCGGGCCCAGATACGCGGTATTTC. Translating it yields CASSTGLAGPDTRYF.

Remarks on this clonotype: The junction differs from germline at one of its ends, possibly a read error. CDR3 DNA sequence: TGTGCCAGTAGCCAAAGCGGGAGTCCCTACGGGCAGTACTTC. Amino acid sequence: CASSQSGSPYGQYF. V is TRBV28 and J is TRBJ2-7; the match to TRBD2 covers 8 bases. Germline V gene data show CDR1 as MDHEN and CDR2 as SYDVKM. The CDR3 runs 14 residues.

A word on this clonotype: Germline and junction disagree at one end, which may indicate a read error. The V and J genes are TRBV29-1 and TRBJ2-1; 12 nucleotides match TRBD2. Looked up from germline, CDR1 is SQVTM and CDR2 is ANQGSEA. CDR3 length: 14 amino acids. Here the CDR3 reads CNVGLAGMYNERFF. The CDR3, as DNA: TGCAACGTTGGACTAGCGGGGATGTACAATGAGCGGTTCTTC.

The sample holds a few counts of this clonotype. This rearrangement joins TRBV10-2 to TRBJ2-1; 10 nucleotides align to TRBD2. The CDR3 has 16 residues. The trim removed 4 bases at V and 7 bases at J, leaving 10 bases unmatched. Germline V gene sequence: CDR1 WSHSY, CDR2 SAAADI. CDR3 nucleotide sequence: TGCGCCAGCAGTGGATCAGCGGGAGGGCCTCGTAATGAGCAGTTCTTC. Protein product: CASSGSAGGPRNEQFF.

Concerning this clonotype: A much bigger clone sits one base away, suggesting this may be a read error. The J gene is TRBJ2-7, the V gene TRBV5-4; D is unresolved. Germline V gene data show CDR1 as SGHNT and CDR2 as YYREEE (reference sequence). The CDR3 loop spans 15 amino acids. The CDR3 is CASNLVARGAYEQYF. CDR3 bases: TGTGCCAGCAACTTGGTTGCTCGTGGAGCCTACGAGCAGTACTTC.

This clonotype has a handful of counts. The chain uses TRBV30 and TRBJ1-6; 7 bases are a match to TRBD1. Germline V gene data show CDR1 as GTSNPN and CDR2 as SVGIG (reference sequence). CDR3 length: 16 residues. With 6 bases clipped from V and 0 bases from J, the junction kept 8 bases outside the gene matches. The CDR3 spells CACTIAGGSYNSPLHF. The DNA for the CDR3 is TGTGCCTGCACCATCGCAGGGGGCTCCTATAATTCACCCCTCCACTTT.

For this clonotype: Being one base from a much bigger clone, this may be a read error. The chain has TRBV6-1 and TRBJ1-2; D possibly corresponds to TRBD1 (5 bases). With 6 bases removed from V and 1 base from J, the gap between germline ends came to 18 bases. The CDR3 sequence is 16 residues long. Germline assignment: CDR1 MNHNS and CDR2 SASEGT. CDR3 loop: CASRGELGGVNYGYTF. The CDR3 DNA reads as TGTGCCAGCAGAGGGGAGCTGGGGGGAGTTAACTATGGCTACACCTTC.

The rearrangement joins TRBV11-2 to TRBJ2-4; D is undetermined. The germline CDR1 and CDR2 sequences are SGHAT and FQNNGV. The CDR3 contains 12 residues. V shed 1 base and J shed 10 bases, with 8 bases lying between them. CDR3 sequence: CASSLVGNIQYF. Here the CDR3 DNA reads TGTGCCAGCAGCTTAGTAGGAAATATTCAGTACTTC.

Turning to this clonotype: At one end, the junction sequence differs from germline, possibly due to a read error. V and J are TRBV11-1 and TRBJ2-7; weak D call: TRBD2 (6 bases). This CDR3 has 15 residues. Germline CDR1 reads SGHAT; CDR2 reads FQDESV (reference sequence). The CDR3 DNA follows: TGTGCCAGCAGCCCTCGGATAGCAGGACTATGCGAGCAGTATTTC. Protein product: CASSPRIAGLCEQYF.

A remark on this clonotype: The junction departs from the called germline gene at one end, perhaps through a read error. The genes are TRBV6-5 and TRBJ2-7, with 7 bases lining up with TRBD1. The CDR3 consists of 13 residues. Looked up from germline, CDR1 is MNHEY and CDR2 is SVGAGI. The CDR3 bases are TGTGCCAGCAGAACAGGGGCCACATACGGGCAGTACTTC. This encodes CASRTGATYGQYF.

The genes are TRBV4-1 and TRBJ1-3; a possible D gene is TRBD1 (5 bases). V gave up 0 bases and J gave up 10 bases, with 16 bases separating them. The CDR3 length is 15 residues. Germline CDR1 reads MGHRA; CDR2 reads YSYEKL. The CDR3 DNA sequence: TGCGCCAGCAGCCAAGATCGGGGGTTCGGAAGTACCATATATTTT. Protein: CASSQDRGFGSTIYF.

Of note for this clonotype: Possible read error: a much larger clone is one base away. V usage is TRBV6-1 and J usage is TRBJ1-1, with D tentatively TRBD1 (6 bases). The V gene's germline CDR1 is MNHNS and CDR2 SASEGT. V lost 8 bases to trimming and J lost 7 bases, with 17 bases between them. This CDR3 contains 13 residues. The CDR3 DNA is TGTGCCAGCGTCTTCGCTGAGGGGGGTGAAGCTTTCTTT. This encodes CASVFAEGGEAFF.

This clonotype was observed many times. The J gene is TRBJ2-2, the V gene TRBV29-1; 10 nucleotides agree with TRBD1. Germline CDR1 SQVTM, CDR2 ANQGSEA. CDR3 size: 15 residues. V gave up 4 bases and J gave up 4 bases; unmatched junction bases: 6. The CDR3 loop is CSVVRQGAGTGELFF. The DNA of the CDR3 is TGCAGCGTTGTTCGACAGGGGGCCGGCACCGGGGAGCTGTTTTTT.

Of note for this clonotype: Since no conserved phenylalanine or tryptophan closes the CDR3, a read error is the likely cause. The gene calls are TRBV29-1 and TRBJ1-5, with D unresolved. The length of the CDR3 is 14 residues. V lost 7 bases and J 3 bases, leaving 16 bases between the germline ends. Germline lookup yields CDR1 SQVTM and CDR2 ANQGSEA. DNA for the CDR3: TGCAGCGCCCCAGAGGCAGGCAACAATCAGCCCCAGCATCTT. This translates into CSAPEAGNNQPQHL.

The V and J genes are TRBV28 and TRBJ2-3; D is unclear. Germline V gives CDR1 MDHEN, CDR2 SYDVKM. Trimming took off 4 bases at V and 1 base at J, with 12 bases between the two ends. This CDR3 has 15 amino acids. The CDR3 loop is CASSSPSAGTDTQYF. DNA of the CDR3: TGTGCCAGCAGTTCACCCTCAGCCGGCACAGATACGCAGTATTTT.

The gene calls are TRBV6-1 and TRBJ1-1; weak D call: TRBD1 (5 bases). The CDR3 contains 15 residues. Germline V gene lookup returns CDR1 MNHNS and CDR2 SASEGT. The V and J ends lost 6 bases and 2 bases respectively, with 16 bases between them. DNA of the CDR3: TGTGCCAGCAGGAGCGGGGGGGGTTCAAACACTGAAGCTTTCTTT. Translation: CASRSGGGSNTEAFF.

A remark on this clonotype: Because the CDR3 is missing its conserved closing phenylalanine or tryptophan, this is likely a read error. The V and J genes are TRBV5-1 and TRBJ2-7; 12 bases align to TRBD2. This CDR3 spans 14 amino acids. Germline V gene lookup returns CDR1 SGHRS and CDR2 YFSETQ. Here the CDR3 DNA reads TGCACCAGCAGCTTGACTAGCGGGAGTCTTGAGCAGTACCTC. Residues: CTSSLTSGSLEQYL.

Comment on this clonotype: One end of the junction fails to match germline, which may point to a read error. The chain employs TRBV11-2 and TRBJ2-6; tentatively, D is TRBD2 (7 bases). In germline, CDR1 is SGHAT, CDR2 FQNNGV. There are 19 residues in the CDR3. CDR3 sequence: CASSPGLRGLGSGANLLTF. CDR3 coding DNA: TGTGCCAGCAGCCCAGGGCTGCGGGGGCTTGGCTCTGGGGCCAACCTCCTGACTTTC.

This clonotype is medium-sized. The chain carries TRBV11-2 and TRBJ2-3, with 9 positions matching TRBD1. The ends lost 6 bases at V and 4 bases at J; junction bases unmatched: 2. Germline CDR1 is SGHAT and CDR2 is FQNNGV. The CDR3 contains 13 residues. This CDR3 reads CASRGQGPDTQYF. DNA for the CDR3: TGTGCCAGCAGGGGACAGGGCCCAGATACGCAGTATTTT. The whole variable domain, remainder taken from reference TRBV11-2 and TRBJ2-3, is EAGVAQSPRYKIIEKRQSVAFWCNPISGHATLYWYQQILGQGPKLLIQFQNNGVVDDSQLPKDRFSAERLKGVDSTLKIQPAKLEDSAVYLCASRGQGPDTQYFGPGTRLTVL.

A remark on this clonotype: Being one base from a much bigger clone, this may be a read error. The CDR3 loop is CASGGTTGITEAFF. Written as DNA, the CDR3 is TGTGCCAGCGGCGGGACGACAGGGATCACTGAAGCTTTCTTT. The chain recombines TRBV6-5 with TRBJ1-1, with TRBD1 matching 7 bases. With V trimmed by 8 bases and J by 4 bases, 10 bases remained unmatched. CDR3 length: 14 amino acids. The germline CDR1 and CDR2 sequences are MNHEY and SVGAGI.

In its sample, this clonotype was seen once. A junction boundary mismatches the germline segment, possibly from a read error. The chain has TRBV29-1 and TRBJ2-7; 7 bases map to TRBD1. Germline CDR1 and CDR2: SQVTM and ANQGSEA. The CDR3 loop spans 14 amino acids. The CDR3: CSAEGTVNPYEQYF. CDR3 nucleotide sequence: TGCAGCGCTGAGGGGACAGTCAACCCTTACGAGCAGTACTTT.

As to this clonotype: Since no conserved phenylalanine or tryptophan closes the CDR3, a read error is the likely cause. The gene calls are TRBV5-6 and TRBJ2-5, with D perhaps TRBD1 (6 bases). Trimming took off 4 bases at V and 2 bases at J, with 15 bases between the two ends. Germline V lookup: CDR1 SGHDT, CDR2 YYEEEE. The CDR3 sequence is 15 residues long. This chain's CDR3 is CASSPTGQRQETQYS. CDR3 sequence (DNA): TGTGCCAGCAGCCCTACGGGACAAAGACAAGAGACCCAGTACTCC.

This clonotype has only a few counts. The CDR3, as DNA: TGTGCCAGTAGCATGACTAGCGGGAGGCCCCCCTACAATGAGCAGTTCTTC. This gives the protein CASSMTSGRPPYNEQFF. The chain employs TRBV7-3 and TRBJ2-1, with 13 positions matching TRBD2. After removal of 9 bases from V and 2 bases from J, the junction contained 10 bases not matched to a gene. Germline V lookup: CDR1 SGHTA, CDR2 FQGTGA. The CDR3 is 17 residues long.

This clonotype was recorded at least ten times. CDR3 residues: CASSLQTRGDLQETQYF. In DNA, the CDR3 is TGTGCCAGCAGTTTGCAAACTAGAGGCGATCTCCAAGAGACCCAGTACTTC. The rearrangement joins TRBV28 to TRBJ2-5; the D gene is possibly TRBD2 (5 bases). The V end was cut by 3 bases, the J end by 1 base, with 18 bases between. Germline V lookup: CDR1 MDHEN, CDR2 SYDVKM. The CDR3 length is 17 residues.

About this clonotype itself: The conserved phenylalanine or tryptophan normally closing the CDR3 is absent here, so this likely arose from a read error. The chain recombines TRBV6-1 with TRBJ1-5; 8 bases match TRBD1. The V and J ends lost 3 bases and 5 bases, in that order; junction bases with no gene match: 12. Germline CDR1 and CDR2: MNHNS and SASEGT. There are 17 residues in the CDR3. This CDR3 reads CASSDRGTRDRYQPQHV. Here the CDR3 DNA reads TGTGCCAGCAGTGATCGCGGGACTCGGGACAGGTATCAGCCCCAGCATGTT.

Concerning this clonotype: Mismatch with germline at one junction end may stem from a read error. This chain joins TRBV11-3 and TRBJ2-2, with 7 positions matching TRBD1. Germline CDR1 SGHNT, CDR2 YENEEA. The length of the CDR3 is 14 residues. The CDR3 loop reads CDSSLVGGTGELFF. CDR3 bases: TGTGACAGCAGCTTAGTAGGGGGCACAGGGGAGCTGTTTTTT.

A word on this clonotype: This may come from a read error, since a much larger clone is one base off. This chain links TRBV28 with TRBJ2-3, with 8 positions matching TRBD2. V dropped 9 bases and J dropped 2; count of bases not matched to a gene: 10. Germline V lookup: CDR1 MDHEN, CDR2 SYDVKM. This CDR3 has 15 amino acids. The CDR3 nucleotides are TGTGCCAGTGGGGTCTGGCGGGAGGTCACAGATACGCAGTATTTT. It yields the protein CASGVWREVTDTQYF. Using reference TRBV28 and TRBJ2-3 for the parts outside the CDR3, the full variable domain is DVKVTQSSRYLVKRTGEKVFLECVQDMDHENMFWYRQDPGLGLRLIYFSYDVKMKEKGDIPEGYSVSREKKERFSLILESASTNQTSMYLCASGVWREVTDTQYFGPGTRLTVL.

The rearrangement links TRBV2 to TRBJ2-2; tentatively, D is TRBD2 (7 bases). There are 15 residues in the CDR3. With 7 bases removed from V and 9 bases from J, the gap between germline ends came to 21 bases. Germline CDR1 SNHLY, CDR2 FYNNEI. CDR3: CASIPGRGAARELFF. In DNA, the CDR3 is TGTGCCAGCATTCCGGGACGGGGGGCAGCCAGGGAGCTGTTTTTT. Drawing the rest from reference TRBV2 and TRBJ2-2, the complete variable domain is EPEVTQTPSHQVTQMGQEVILRCVPISNHLYFYWYRQILGQKVEFLVSFYNNEISEKSEIFDDQFSVERPDGSNFTLKIRSTKLEDSAMYFCASIPGRGAARELFFGEGSRLTVL.

Worth noting for this clonotype: One base away lies a much larger clone, so this may be a sequencing read error. The gene calls are TRBV20-1 and TRBJ1-1, with D unclear. Deletions cut 6 bases from V and 1 base from J, with 12 bases between. There are 13 residues in the CDR3. Germline lookup yields CDR1 DFQATT and CDR2 SNEGSKA (reference sequence). CDR3 DNA sequence: TGCAGTGCGAGGAGGAGTGGGAACACTGAAGCTTTCTTT. It codes for CSARRSGNTEAFF.

Remarks on this clonotype: A read error may produce the germline difference seen at one junction end. The chain couples TRBV28 to TRBJ2-5; the D is unclear. This CDR3 comprises 13 residues. Germline lookup yields CDR1 MDHEN and CDR2 SYDVKM. The CDR3, as DNA: TGTGCCAGCAGTCCCCATTCGTTAGAGATCCAGTACTTC. Translating gives CASSPHSLEIQYF.